One and the same sample provided the 18 T cell receptor beta chains below, sequenced in a study of CD8 T cells in Susac syndrome. When the RNA was reverse transcribed, random hexamers were used with an input of roughly 0.45 to 1 ug. TCRdb re-called the immunoSEQ multiplex PCR reads through MiXCR, storing one row per CDR3 protein. This sample has around 190,000 distinct CDR3 sequences, with about 95% found just once. Sequenced sample: CD4+ T cells from PBMCs. The origin of the receptors is a human donor in good health.

This chain uses TRBV20-1 with TRBJ2-3; tentative D call: TRBD2 (7 bases). Germline V gene sequence: CDR1 DFQATT, CDR2 SNEGSKA (reference sequence). The V gene lost 6 bases and the J gene lost 1 base, with 11 bases spanning the gap. The CDR3 totals 13 residues. CDR3 loop: CSAGRGGTDTQYF. Written as DNA, the CDR3 is TGCAGTGCGGGGAGGGGGGGCACAGATACGCAGTATTTT.

This clonotype has a single count. The rearrangement uses TRBV7-2 and TRBJ2-4; D is uncertain. CDR1 SGHTA and CDR2 FQGNSA come from the germline V gene. Trimming took off 1 base at V and 0 bases at J, with 7 bases between the two ends. This CDR3 contains 15 residues. This chain's CDR3 is CASSLVGPAKNIQYF. CDR3 DNA: TGTGCCAGCAGCTTAGTCGGCCCAGCCAAAAACATTCAGTACTTC. Variable domain in full (rest from reference TRBV7-2 and TRBJ2-4): GAGVSQSPSNKVTEKGKDVELRCDPISGHTALYWYRQSLGQGLEFLIYFQGNSAPDKSGLPSDRFSAERTGGSVSTLTIQRTQQEDSAVYLCASSLVGPAKNIQYFGAGTRLSVL.

V is TRBV7-2 and J is TRBJ2-7; D call uncertain. V lost 1 base and J lost 6, with 10 bases in between. The CDR3 loop spans 13 amino acids. Germline CDR1 is SGHTA and CDR2 is FQGNSA. CDR3 sequence: CASSLELRGEQYF. CDR3 nucleotides: TGTGCCAGCAGCTTAGAGTTGCGCGGCGAGCAGTACTTC.

This clonotype was found once. The V call is TRBV29-1, the J call TRBJ2-7; D may be TRBD1 (5 bases). The CDR3 covers 12 residues. Trimming took 4 bases from V and 2 from J, leaving 9 bases between them. Germline-derived CDR1 and CDR2 are SQVTM and ANQGSEA. Here the CDR3 DNA reads TGCAGCGTTGCCAACAGGCCCTACGAGCAGTACTTC. Its protein product is CSVANRPYEQYF.

This chain links TRBV4-2 with TRBJ2-2; D unresolved. CDR1 LGHNA and CDR2 YNFKEQ come from the germline V gene. V dropped 1 base and J dropped 0 bases, with 9 bases sitting between them. This CDR3 contains 16 residues. The CDR3 DNA follows: TGTGCCAGCAGCCAAGCGTTTCCTACGAACACCGGGGAGCTGTTTTTT. It specifies CASSQAFPTNTGELFF.

This clonotype was detected once. The chain links TRBV28 to TRBJ2-5, with TRBD1 matching 9 bases. The junction had 6 bases not matched to a gene; V was cut back by 2 bases and J by 5 bases. Germline-derived CDR1 and CDR2 are MDHEN and SYDVKM. The CDR3 has 15 residues. CDR3 bases: TGTGCCAGCAGTTTAGGGACAGGGATAGGCGAGACCCAGTACTTC. As protein: CASSLGTGIGETQYF. Variable domain in full (rest from reference TRBV28 and TRBJ2-5): DVKVTQSSRYLVKRTGEKVFLECVQDMDHENMFWYRQDPGLGLRLIYFSYDVKMKEKGDIPEGYSVSREKKERFSLILESASTNQTSMYLCASSLGTGIGETQYFGPGTRLLVL.

The chain combines TRBV18 with TRBJ2-2; D not resolved. With 3 bases removed from V and 6 bases from J, the gap between germline ends came to 14 bases. Germline V gene lookup returns CDR1 KGHSH and CDR2 LQKENI. This CDR3 is built from 15 residues. The CDR3 DNA reads as TGTGCCAGCTCACCTCAGGCGGAAGTGTCCGGGGAGCTGTTTTTT. It encodes CASSPQAEVSGELFF.

The chain recombines TRBV7-9 with TRBJ2-5, with TRBD1 matching 7 bases. The CDR3 is 15 amino acids. The V segment lost 0 bases and the J segment 5 bases; nucleotides outside the gene matches: 6. Germline V CDR1 and CDR2: SEHNR, FQNEAQ (reference sequence). CDR3 region: CASSLAMTGKETQYF. The DNA of the CDR3 is TGTGCCAGCAGCTTAGCGATGACAGGGAAGGAGACCCAGTACTTC.

The CDR3 protein is CASSLRLDQETQYF. The CDR3 nucleotides read TGTGCCAGCAGCTTACGGCTCGACCAAGAGACCCAGTACTTC. The genes are TRBV7-2 and TRBJ2-5; D ambiguous. The CDR3 consists of 14 residues. Trimming stripped 2 bases from V and 0 bases from J, with 7 bases between. In germline, CDR1 is SGHTA, CDR2 FQGNSA. Looking up the rest from reference TRBV7-2 and TRBJ2-5 gives the full variable domain: GAGVSQSPSNKVTEKGKDVELRCDPISGHTALYWYRQSLGQGLEFLIYFQGNSAPDKSGLPSDRFSAERTGGSVSTLTIQRTQQEDSAVYLCASSLRLDQETQYFGPGTRLLVL.

The rearrangement links TRBV11-2 to TRBJ2-6, with D tentatively TRBD1 (5 bases). The CDR3 spans 18 residues. Trimming took off 2 bases at V and 4 bases at J, with 18 bases between the two ends. Germline V gene sequence: CDR1 SGHAT, CDR2 FQNNGV. CDR3: CASSLRGWNSPGANVLTF. The CDR3 coding sequence is TGTGCCAGCAGCTTAAGGGGATGGAACAGCCCGGGGGCCAACGTCCTGACTTTC.

The chain links TRBV2 to TRBJ2-1; D is ambiguous. Germline V gene lookup returns CDR1 SNHLY and CDR2 FYNNEI. CDR3 length equals 11 residues. V was pared by 3 bases and J by 12 bases, with 9 bases between. The CDR3 sequence: CASSDFNPQFF. CDR3 in DNA: TGTGCCAGCAGTGATTTCAACCCGCAGTTCTTC.

The chain has TRBV15 and TRBJ2-6; possibly TRBD1 for D (6 bases). The CDR3 sequence is 16 residues long. Per the germline V gene, CDR1 is LNHNV and CDR2 is YYDKDF (reference sequence). Deletions cut 0 bases from V and 0 bases from J, with 6 bases between. CDR3 nucleotide sequence: TGTGCCACCAGCAGAGACAGGGGCTCTGGGGCCAACGTCCTGACTTTC. Translated: CATSRDRGSGANVLTF.

The J gene is TRBJ2-6, the V gene TRBV7-9, with 7 bases matching TRBD1. The V gene end was trimmed by 4 bases and the J gene end by 4 bases; junction bases not matched to a gene: 4. This CDR3 spans 15 amino acids. The germline V gene has CDR1 SEHNR and CDR2 FQNEAQ (reference sequence). DNA for the CDR3: TGTGCCAGCAGCTCGGCAGGGGGAGGGGCCAACGTCCTGACTTTC. It is translated as CASSSAGGGANVLTF.

This chain joins TRBV5-1 and TRBJ2-3; D call uncertain. Germline V CDR1 and CDR2: SGHRS, YFSETQ. V lost 2 bases and J 6 bases, leaving 10 bases between the germline ends. This CDR3 contains 13 residues. The CDR3 nucleotides read TGCGCCAGCAGCTTCACAGTTTTGGATACGCAGTATTTT. It encodes CASSFTVLDTQYF.

The gene calls are TRBV20-1 and TRBJ2-5; a possible D gene is TRBD1 (5 bases). CDR1 and CDR2 (germline): DFQATT, SNEGSKA (reference sequence). The V end was cut by 6 bases, the J end by 5 bases, with 16 bases between. This CDR3 region has 13 residues. CDR3 sequence reads: CSAHLRVWETQYF. The CDR3 nucleotides are TGCAGTGCCCACCTCAGGGTTTGGGAGACCCAGTACTTC.

This clonotype has a single count. This chain joins TRBV29-1 and TRBJ2-1, with D perhaps matching TRBD2 (6 bases). Germline-derived CDR1 and CDR2 are SQVTM and ANQGSEA. Trimming removed 1 base from V and 8 bases from J, with 15 bases in between. The CDR3 runs 14 residues. The CDR3 loop reads CSVEGGVAGDEQFF. The CDR3 DNA follows: TGCAGCGTTGAAGGGGGGGTCGCGGGCGATGAGCAGTTCTTC.

V usage is TRBV6-2 or TRBV6-3 and J usage is TRBJ2-7; 10 nucleotides align to TRBD1. V lost 5 bases and J lost 2; bases outside the gene matches: 6. In germline, CDR1 is MNHEY, CDR2 SVGEGT. The CDR3 has 15 residues. The CDR3 nucleotides are TGTGCCAGCAGTACCCCAGGACAGGGGGCCTACGAGCAGTACTTC. Protein product: CASSTPGQGAYEQYF.

The chain couples TRBV30 to TRBJ1-1; D is possibly TRBD1 (5 bases). The V end was cut by 3 bases, the J end by 3 bases, with 11 bases between. Germline V gene data show CDR1 as GTSNPN and CDR2 as SVGIG (reference sequence). The CDR3 is made up of 13 amino acids. The CDR3 reads CAWRGGTYTEAFF. The CDR3, as DNA: TGTGCCTGGAGGGGGGGTACCTACACTGAAGCTTTCTTT.